This entry lists 25 T cell receptor beta chains sequenced from one sample in a study of technical replicates of blood from a few donors (dated by TCRdb to 2016 to 2017). The method was the immunoSEQ multiplex PCR assay. TCRdb provides this immuneACCESS table in a form limited to in-frame rearrangements. Some clones are lacking; in checked studies, under half of them reflect an unresolved V gene, and why the rest are absent is not known. In all, the sample holds approximately 100,000 clones, and under 97% of those were seen once. The top ten constitute 0.2% to 0.25% of the sample. The source material was T cells isolated from PBMCs. These receptors originate from a human donor in good health.

The gene calls are TRBV5-6 and TRBJ2-2, with D maybe TRBD1 (5 bases). Trimming shortened V by 0 bases and J by 4 bases, and 13 bases separated the two germline ends. The CDR3 consists of 16 residues. CDR1 is SGHDT and CDR2 is YYEEEE in the germline V gene. CDR3 DNA sequence: TGTGCCAGCAGCTTGGCCGGTCCCAGGGTCACCGGGGAGCTGTTTTTT. It codes for CASSLAGPRVTGELFF.

The rearrangement joins TRBV10-2 to TRBJ2-3; TRBD2 might be the D (7 bases). Trimming removed 2 bases at V and 3 bases at J, with 30 bases between. CDR1 and CDR2 (germline): WSHSY, SAAADI. CDR3 size: 21 residues. The CDR3 nucleotides are TGCGCCAGCAGTGAGAGCATAGGTCTTAGGGGAGGGGGATTACCTACAGATACGCAGTATTTT. It is translated as CASSESIGLRGGGLPTDTQYF.

This sequence joins TRBV6-1 and TRBJ1-4, with 7 bases identical to TRBD1. CDR1 is MNHNS and CDR2 is SASEGT in the germline V gene. Trimming removed 1 base from V and 8 bases from J; junction bases left unmatched: 1. The CDR3 runs to 13 residues. CDR3 nucleotides: TGTGCCAGCAGTGAAGAGGACAGGGAAAAACTGTTTTTT. Translated, it gives CASSEEDREKLFF.

The chain has TRBV4-1 and TRBJ2-5; D unresolved. The J call may be in error: the DNA end matches TRBJ2-7 better. The germline V gene encodes CDR1 MGHRA and CDR2 YSYEKL. The CDR3 is 15 amino acids. CDR3: CASSQAVQAPYEQYF. CDR3 nucleotide sequence: TGCGCCAGCAGCCAAGCTGTTCAGGCTCCCTACGAGCAGTACTTC.

The chain couples TRBV18 to TRBJ2-1; the match to TRBD2 covers 12 bases. The V gene end was trimmed by 3 bases and the J gene end by 5 bases; junction bases not matched to a gene: 8. This CDR3 region has 17 residues. CDR1 is KGHSH, CDR2 LQKENI, per germline. The CDR3 loop reads CASSPDRLAGGHNEQFF. Written as DNA, the CDR3 is TGTGCCAGCTCACCCGACCGGCTAGCGGGGGGGCACAATGAGCAGTTCTTC. Looking up the rest from reference TRBV18 and TRBJ2-1 gives the full variable domain: NAGVMQNPRHLVRRRGQEARLRCSPMKGHSHVYWYRQLPEEGLKFMVYLQKENIIDESGMPKERFSAEFPKEGPSILRIQQVVRGDSAAYFCASSPDRLAGGHNEQFFGPGTRLTVL.

This chain joins TRBV23-1 and TRBJ2-2; TRBD2 matches at 8 bases. TRBV23-1 is an ORF, with its function uncertain. The length of the CDR3 is 17 residues. With 3 bases clipped from V and 3 bases from J, the junction kept 9 bases outside the gene matches. CDR3 bases: TGCGCCAGCAGTCACCCCGGGCGGGGGGCCGACACCGGGGAGCTGTTTTTT. As protein: CASSHPGRGADTGELFF.

V usage is TRBV10-3 and J usage is TRBJ1-2; D might be TRBD1 (5 bases). CDR3 length: 12 amino acids. The V end was cut by 8 bases, the J end by 7 bases, with 14 bases between. Germline values: CDR1 ENHRY, CDR2 SYGVKD. This chain's CDR3 is CAIRGLGAGYTF. The CDR3 nucleotides read TGTGCCATCCGGGGGTTAGGGGCTGGCTACACCTTC.

The rearrangement joins TRBV2 to TRBJ1-2; 10 bases are shared with TRBD1. J was trimmed by 8 bases and V by 6 bases; bases with no gene match: 15. Germline V lookup: CDR1 SNHLY, CDR2 FYNNEI. The CDR3 loop spans 16 amino acids. CDR3 amino acids: CASREGTGDYVSGYTF. CDR3 in DNA: TGTGCCAGCAGGGAGGGGACAGGGGATTATGTTTCGGGCTACACCTTC.

The V call is TRBV5-4, the J call TRBJ2-3; a weak D match, TRBD2 (7 bases). The CDR3 is made up of 15 amino acids. V lost 5 bases, J lost 2 bases, and 15 bases lay in between. In germline, CDR1 is SGHNT, CDR2 YYREEE (reference sequence). In DNA, the CDR3 is TGTGCCAGCAGTTGGACGGGGGGCTACACAGATACGCAGTATTTT. Translation gives CASSWTGGYTDTQYF.

This chain uses TRBV18 with TRBJ1-2; 8 bases line up with TRBD1. The CDR3 covers 15 residues. Germline CDR1 is KGHSH and CDR2 is LQKENI. V lost 3 bases to trimming and J lost 1 base; unmatched junction nucleotides: 4. In DNA form, the CDR3 reads TGTGCCAGCTCACCTCTTGACAGGGGTAACTATGGCTACACCTTC. Its protein product is CASSPLDRGNYGYTF.

The CDR3 loop reads CASSFPTGLGYGYTF. For the CDR3, the DNA is TGTGCCAGCAGTTTCCCTACAGGGCTGGGATATGGCTACACCTTC. The chain uses TRBV28 and TRBJ1-2; possibly TRBD1 for D (6 bases). V was trimmed by 3 bases and J by 5 bases, leaving 16 bases between them. CDR1 and CDR2 (germline): MDHEN, SYDVKM. The CDR3 covers 15 residues.

V is TRBV25-1 and J is TRBJ2-1; D possibly corresponds to TRBD2 (5 bases). Germline assignment: CDR1 MGHDK and CDR2 SYGVNS. The V end lost 3 bases, the J end lost 0 bases, and 9 bases lay between the germline ends. The CDR3 extends over 15 amino acids. The CDR3 sequence: CASSDIGSSYNEQFF. The CDR3 region has the DNA TGTGCCAGCAGTGATATAGGGAGCTCCTACAATGAGCAGTTCTTC.

The V and J genes are TRBV7-2 and TRBJ1-2; D not certain. The length of the CDR3 is 14 residues. V was clipped by 1 base and J by 4 bases, with 10 bases between them. Germline-derived CDR1 and CDR2 are SGHTA and FQGNSA. The chain's CDR3 is CASSLETQVYGYTF. The CDR3 DNA is TGTGCCAGCAGCTTAGAAACGCAGGTCTATGGCTACACCTTC.

The J gene is TRBJ2-1, the V gene TRBV5-1; 7 nucleotides agree with TRBD2. After removal of 0 bases from V and 7 bases from J, the junction contained 7 bases not matched to a gene. The CDR3 sequence is 15 residues long. Germline lookup yields CDR1 SGHRS and CDR2 YFSETQ. The CDR3 loop is CASSLAAGDVNEQFF. In DNA, the CDR3 is TGCGCCAGCAGCTTGGCTGCGGGAGATGTTAATGAGCAGTTCTTC.

V is TRBV7-8 and J is TRBJ2-5, with 8 bases lining up with TRBD2. With V trimmed by 3 bases and J by 3 bases, 9 bases remained unmatched. This CDR3 region has 16 residues. The germline CDR1 and CDR2 sequences are SGHVS and FQNEAQ. CDR3 DNA: TGTGCCAGCAGCTTCCGGGAGGGTGCGGGAGAAGAGACCCAGTACTTC. Its protein product is CASSFREGAGEETQYF.

The chain joins TRBV27 to TRBJ2-1; D is perhaps TRBD1 (6 bases). Germline V gene sequence: CDR1 MNHEY, CDR2 SMNVEV (reference sequence). The CDR3 has 13 residues. The V end was cut by 10 bases, the J end by 2 bases, with 12 bases between. The CDR3, as DNA: TGTGCCACCCTTGGACAGACCTACAATGAGCAGTTCTTC. Translation: CATLGQTYNEQFF.

V and J are TRBV6-1 and TRBJ2-3, with 9 bases matching TRBD1. CDR1 and CDR2 from the germline V gene are MNHNS and SASEGT. Unmatched junction bases numbered 4, after V lost 4 bases and J lost 2 bases. CDR3 length: 15 residues. CDR3 sequence reads: CASSGRDRDTDTQYF. DNA for the CDR3: TGTGCCAGCAGTGGCCGGGACAGGGACACAGATACGCAGTATTTT.

The chain recombines TRBV6-9 with TRBJ1-1, with D perhaps TRBD1 (6 bases). In germline, CDR1 is MNHGY, CDR2 SVAAGI. This CDR3 spans 19 amino acids. The CDR3 DNA reads TGTGGGGGACGTCCACAGTCGGGGGGCATTTTTATGATGAACACTGAAGCTTTCTTT. Amino acids: CGGRPQSGGIFMMNTEAFF.

This clone was observed a single time. The V call is TRBV19, the J call TRBJ1-2, with D unresolved. Trimming pared 1 base from V and 3 bases from J, leaving 12 bases between. From germline, CDR1 is LNHDA and CDR2 SQIVND (reference sequence). The CDR3 length is 15 residues. In DNA, the CDR3 is TGTGCCAGTAGTATAGGAGGGAGCCGACACTATGGCTACACCTTC. Translating gives CASSIGGSRHYGYTF. The full variable domain, with the rest looked up from reference TRBV19 and TRBJ1-2, is DGGITQSPKYLFRKEGQNVTLSCEQNLNHDAMYWYRQDPGQGLRLIYYSQIVNDFQKGDIAEGYSVSREKKESFPLTVTSAQKNPTAFYLCASSIGGSRHYGYTFGSGTRLTVV.

The chain couples TRBV6-1 to TRBJ2-7; 10 bases fit TRBD2. The CDR3 sequence is 17 residues long. Trimming at V came to 4 bases and at J to 3 bases, leaving 12 bases not matched to a gene. Germline CDR1 MNHNS, CDR2 SASEGT. CDR3 residues: CASSVGTSDFSNYEQYF. The CDR3 DNA sequence: TGTGCCAGCAGTGTAGGGACTAGCGATTTCAGTAACTACGAGCAGTACTTC.

The chain joins TRBV19 to TRBJ2-7, with D possibly matching TRBD1 (6 bases). The germline CDR1 and CDR2 sequences are LNHDA and SQIVND (reference sequence). The V end lost 6 bases, the J end lost 6 bases, and 15 bases lay between the germline ends. The CDR3 has 13 residues. For the CDR3, the DNA is TGTGCCAGTAGCCACGGCAGGGGAAGCGAGCAGTACTTC. It yields the protein CASSHGRGSEQYF.

The gene calls are TRBV30 and TRBJ1-5, with D possibly matching TRBD1 (5 bases). This CDR3 is 13 amino acids long. Looked up from germline, CDR1 is GTSNPN and CDR2 is SVGIG (reference sequence). The V gene lost 3 bases and the J gene lost 6 bases, with 12 bases spanning the gap. The CDR3 DNA follows: TGTGCCTGGAGCCCCGGGGGGGTTCAGCCCCAGCATTTT. Its protein product is CAWSPGGVQPQHF.

The V call is TRBV7-8, the J call TRBJ2-7, with 9 positions matching TRBD1. The CDR3 is 16 amino acids. After removal of 1 base from V and 4 bases from J, the junction contained 8 bases not matched to a gene. Germline lookup yields CDR1 SGHVS and CDR2 FQNEAQ. The CDR3 spells CASSLGLRGQGYEQYF. CDR3 nucleotide sequence: TGTGCCAGCAGCTTAGGGTTGCGGGGACAGGGATACGAGCAGTACTTC.

This chain uses TRBV6-1 with TRBJ1-2, with D possibly TRBD1 on 5 matching bases. V lost 3 bases, J lost 5 bases, and 13 bases lay in between. Germline lookup yields CDR1 MNHNS and CDR2 SASEGT. CDR3 length equals 14 residues. CDR3 region: CASSDRGAVYGYTF. The CDR3 coding sequence is TGTGCCAGCAGTGATCGTGGGGCGGTATATGGCTACACCTTC.

This clone was seen just once. The chain is built from TRBV9 and TRBJ2-1; TRBD2 matches 13 bases. J was trimmed by 7 bases and V by 3 bases; bases with no gene match: 4. The CDR3 runs to 15 residues. Per germline, CDR1 SGDLS and CDR2 YYNGEE. CDR3 protein: CASSGLAGGLNEQFF. The CDR3 region has the DNA TGTGCCAGCAGCGGACTAGCGGGGGGTCTAAATGAGCAGTTCTTC.